This is a list of T cell receptor beta chains from one sample in a study of blood T cell repertoires in COVID-19. Profiled with immunoSEQ multiplex PCR; TCRdb holds only in-frame clones, not every one. The data contain about 180,000 clones, approximately 85% of them singletons. Sequences were obtained from peripheral blood. The receptors here all came from a man in his sixties with acute or convalescent COVID-19. The CDR3 runs from the conserved cysteine through the conserved F or W. A D gene is named only where the DNA matches it firmly. Some rows have no size entry. The others give once, few or many, or a class for an expanded clone.

j_gene,d_gene,v_gene,abundance,CDR3nt,CDR3aa
TRBJ2-2,.,TRBV6-6,.,TGTGCCAGCAGTTACGACGGTCAGGGCGCCGCCGGGGAGCTGTTTTTT,CASSYDGQGAAGELFF
TRBJ2-1,TRBD2,TRBV5-1,.,TGCGCCAGCAGCTCTCCGGGGGGACCCCACTACAATGAGCAGTTCTTC,CASSSPGGPHYNEQFF
TRBJ2-3,.,TRBV10-2,.,TGCGCCAGCAGTCCTCCGGGACTCTCAGATACGCAGTATTTT,CASSPPGLSDTQYF
TRBJ1-6,TRBD1,TRBV7-3,.,TGTGCCAGCAGCTTAAGGGGGACAGCTAATTCACCCCTCCACTTT,CASSLRGTANSPLHF
TRBJ2-7,TRBD2,TRBV5-1,.,TGCGCCAGCAGCTCTAGCGGGACCGGCACCTACGAGCAGTACTTC,CASSSSGTGTYEQYF
TRBJ1-2,TRBD1,TRBV5-1,.,TGCGCCAGCAGATCGGACAGGGGAGGGTATGGCTACACCTTC,CASRSDRGGYGYTF
TRBJ1-5,.,TRBV19,.,TGTGCCAGTACAGATGGACACCGGGATCAGCCCCAGCATTTT,CASTDGHRDQPQHF
TRBJ1-1,.,TRBV5-1,.,TGCGCCAGCAGGGGCGGGGCAGGGAACACTGAAGCTTTCTTT,CASRGGAGNTEAFF
TRBJ1-2,.,TRBV3-1/TRBV3-2,.,TGTGCCAGCAGCCCCGGGAAAACTAACTATGGCTACACCTTC,CASSPGKTNYGYTF
TRBJ2-7,TRBD2,TRBV28,.,TGTGCCAGCAGGGTCGGGGGGGGACTAGTCGGCGAGCAGTACTTC,CASRVGGGLVGEQYF
TRBJ1-4,.,TRBV4-1,.,TGCGCCAGCAGCCAAGAAGTCTCGGATGAAAAACTGTTTTTT,CASSQEVSDEKLFF
TRBJ2-1,.,TRBV18,.,TGTGCCAGCTCACCGCTAACCATACTCTACAATGAGCAGTTCTTC,CASSPLTILYNEQFF
TRBJ1-3,.,TRBV27,.,TGTGCCAGCAGTTCCAAACAGGGCAGCTCTGGAAACACCATATATTTT,CASSSKQGSSGNTIYF
TRBJ1-2,TRBD1,TRBV3-1/TRBV3-2,.,TGTGCCAGCAGCCGCGGACAGGGGGCCTATGGCTACACCTTC,CASSRGQGAYGYTF
TRBJ2-3,.,TRBV9,.,TGTGCCAGCAGCGTGGGGGACACCTACACAGATACGCAGTATTTT,CASSVGDTYTDTQYF
TRBJ2-3,TRBD2,TRBV7-9,few,TGTGCCAGCAGCCGTGGACTAGCGGGAGTGGATACGCAGTATTTT,CASSRGLAGVDTQYF
TRBJ1-1,.,TRBV7-2,.,TGTGCCAGCAGCAAAGGGGCGCTGACCCTTGAAGCTTTCTTT,CASSKGALTLEAFF
TRBJ1-1,TRBD1,TRBV5-6,.,TGTGCCAGCAGCTTGGGGACAGGGAGTAGAGAAGCTTTCTTT,CASSLGTGSREAFF
TRBJ1-1,.,TRBV12-3/TRBV12-4,.,TGTGCCAGCACAAACGGGAACACTGAAGCTTTCTTT,CASTNGNTEAFF
TRBJ1-5,.,TRBV5-6,.,TGTGCCAGCAGCCGGTGGAGCGCGGCAGTCAATCAGCCCCAGCATTTT,CASSRWSAAVNQPQHF
TRBJ2-1,TRBD1,TRBV3-1/TRBV3-2,.,TGTGCCAGCAGCAAACAGGGACAGCTATCGATCAGTGAGCAGTTCTTC,CASSKQGQLSISEQFF
TRBJ1-5,TRBD1,TRBV6-1,.,TGTGCCAGCAGTGGTACCGGGACAGCAGTGTATAGCAATCAGCCCCAGCATTTT,CASSGTGTAVYSNQPQHF
TRBJ2-2,TRBD1,TRBV4-1,.,TGCGCCAGCAGGCCGGGACAGGCGAACACCGGGGAGCTGTTTTTT,CASRPGQANTGELFF
TRBJ2-1,TRBD1,TRBV14,few,TGTGCCAGCAGCCCCTTAGGGGGCAAGAGCTCCTACAATGAGCAGTTCTTC,CASSPLGGKSSYNEQFF
TRBJ1-5,TRBD1,TRBV28,.,TGTGCCAGCAGTCCCTCATCTGGGACAGGGAGTGGTTCGAATCAGCCCCAGCATTTT,CASSPSSGTGSGSNQPQHF
TRBJ2-7,TRBD2,TRBV28,.,TGTGCCAGCAGTTTTGCCCGCGGAGCGGGATTAGTCTACGAGCAGTACTTC,CASSFARGAGLVYEQYF
TRBJ2-2,.,TRBV27,.,TGTGCCAGCAGTTTAAGAGGCACGTCACTTCAGGGCACCGGGGAGCTGTTTTTT,CASSLRGTSLQGTGELFF
TRBJ1-2,.,TRBV28,.,TGTGCCGCGGGCAGTCCTAACTATGGCTACACCTTC,CAAGSPNYGYTF
TRBJ1-6,TRBD1,TRBV28,.,TGTGCCAGCAGAAGCGGGGGGGACAGCGCTCGAACCCTCCACTTT,CASRSGGDSARTLHF
TRBJ1-3,TRBD1,TRBV27,.,TGTGCCAGCAGCTTACAGGGGGCTGGAAACACCATATATTTT,CASSLQGAGNTIYF
TRBJ1-1,.,TRBV19,.,TGTGCCAGTAGTGGACGACAGGAGGAAGCTTTCTTT,CASSGRQEEAFF
TRBJ2-7,.,TRBV27,.,TGTGCCAGCAGTTTTACAGGAGCCTACGAGCAGTACTTC,CASSFTGAYEQYF
TRBJ2-1,.,TRBV3-1/TRBV3-2,.,TGTGCCAGCAGCCAAGAGACGGGCTCCTACAATGAGCAGTTCTTC,CASSQETGSYNEQFF
TRBJ1-2,.,TRBV5-1,.,TGCGCCAGCAGCTTGACGGGGGGTCGCGGCTACACCTTC,CASSLTGGRGYTF
TRBJ2-7,.,TRBV5-1,once,TGCGCCAGCACGTCAGATCCTTCCTACGAGCAGTACTTC,CASTSDPSYEQYF
TRBJ2-3,.,TRBV28,.,TGTGCCAGCAGAATGAGTACAGATACGCAGTATTTT,CASRMSTDTQYF
TRBJ1-3,.,TRBV6-5,.,TGTGCCAGCAGTTACTCCAGGGTACCTGGAAACACCATATATTTT,CASSYSRVPGNTIYF
TRBJ1-5,.,TRBV30,.,TGTGCCTGGAGTGGCCCACTTATTAGCAATCAGCCCCAGCATTTT,CAWSGPLISNQPQHF
TRBJ2-1,TRBD1,TRBV19,.,TGTGCCATAAGAGGGACAGGGGTAAATGAGCAGTTCTTC,CAIRGTGVNEQFF
TRBJ2-7,TRBD2,TRBV7-2,.,TGTGCCAGCAGCTTAGCCAGGACTAGCGGAATCCCCTACGAGCAGTACTTC,CASSLARTSGIPYEQYF
TRBJ2-5,TRBD2,TRBV29-1,.,TGCAGCGTTCGGTCACTAGGGACTAGCGGGAGGGGGGGGCAAGAGACCCAGTACTTC,CSVRSLGTSGRGGQETQYF
TRBJ2-7,.,TRBV21-1,.,TGTGCCAGCAACTCGGACAGGGGAGGGTACGAGCAGTACTTC,CASNSDRGGYEQYF
TRBJ1-4,.,TRBV28,.,TGTGCCAGCAGTTTAGGGGTCAGGGATGAAAAACTGTTTTTT,CASSLGVRDEKLFF
TRBJ1-1,.,TRBV3-1/TRBV3-2,.,TGTGCCAGCAGCCAGCAGGGGAGCACTGAAGCTTTCTTT,CASSQQGSTEAFF
TRBJ2-1,.,TRBV9,.,TGTGCCAGCAGCGCCGAGGGAAGCTCCTACAATGAGCAGTTCTTC,CASSAEGSSYNEQFF
TRBJ1-1,.,TRBV7-2,.,TGTGCCAGCAGTTTGAGGGACTCGAACACTGAAGCTTTCTTT,CASSLRDSNTEAFF
TRBJ1-1,TRBD1,TRBV19,few,TGTGCCAGTATACAGACAGGGGGTGGAGCTTTCTTT,CASIQTGGGAFF
TRBJ2-7,.,TRBV20-1,.,TGCAGTGCTAGGGGTGGTAGCGGAGGCTATTTC,CSARGGSGGYF
TRBJ2-7,TRBD2,TRBV28,.,TGTGCCAGCAGTTTAGGGCTAGCGGGACGAGTCTCCTACGAGCAGTACTTC,CASSLGLAGRVSYEQYF
TRBJ1-3,.,TRBV7-9,.,TGTGCCAGCAGCTCGCGCGGGGGCACCACTGGAAACACCATATATTTT,CASSSRGGTTGNTIYF
TRBJ2-5,.,TRBV10-3,.,TGTGCCATCAAGACTGCCGGGCAAGAGACCCAGTACTTC,CAIKTAGQETQYF